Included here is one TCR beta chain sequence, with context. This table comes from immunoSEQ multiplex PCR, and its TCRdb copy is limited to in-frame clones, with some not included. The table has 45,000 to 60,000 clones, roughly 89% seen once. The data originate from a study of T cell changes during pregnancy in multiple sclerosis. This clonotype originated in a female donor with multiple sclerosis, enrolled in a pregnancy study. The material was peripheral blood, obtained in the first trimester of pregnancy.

The CDR3 sequence: CASSQDWVLAGVIYEQYF. The CDR3 region has the DNA TGTGCCAGCAGCCAAGATTGGGTGCTAGCGGGGGTGATCTACGAGCAGTACTTC. The chain links TRBV4-2 to TRBJ2-7; 10 bases fit TRBD2. The V gene's germline CDR1 is LGHNA and CDR2 YNFKEQ. V lost 0 bases and J lost 3; bases outside the gene matches: 11. This CDR3 is 18 amino acids long.